This is a list of T cell receptor beta chains from one sample in a study of OX40 agonist ivuxolimab in advanced cancers. This table comes from immunoSEQ multiplex PCR, and its TCRdb copy is limited to in-frame clones, with some not included. Altogether around 94,000 clones are present, roughly 87% being singletons, with the ten largest covering over 0.3%. This specimen consisted of CD4+ or CD8+ T cells sorted from blood, obtained in a trial of the OX40 agonist ivuxolimab. The receptors were gathered from an adult with an advanced solid tumor such as melanoma, head and neck, liver or kidney cancer. Each CDR3 is given with its conserved first and last residue. A D gene is named only where the DNA matches it firmly. Size values are once, few and many counts, or a class for expanded clones, and some rows have none.

V gene: TRBV19
J gene: TRBJ2-1
D gene: NA
clone size: NA
CDR3 length: 15
CDR3 DNA: TGTGCCAGTAGTACCTCAGGGGCCCTTTCCAATGAGCAGTTCTTC
CDR3 protein: CASSTSGALSNEQFF

V gene: TRBV11-3
J gene: TRBJ2-7
D gene: TRBD1
clone size: NA
CDR3 length: 14
CDR3 DNA: TGTGCCAGCAGCTTAGAAGGACAGGGTTACGAGCAGTACTTC
CDR3 protein: CASSLEGQGYEQYF

V gene: TRBV5-1
J gene: TRBJ2-1
D gene: NA
clone size: NA
CDR3 length: 17
CDR3 DNA: TGCGCCAGCAGCTTGCACCCCTTCAGGACGGGCTACAATGAGCAGTTCTTC
CDR3 protein: CASSLHPFRTGYNEQFF

V gene: TRBV6-6
J gene: TRBJ1-1
D gene: NA
clone size: NA
CDR3 length: 13
CDR3 DNA: TGTGCCAGCACCGAAAGGGTGAACACTGAAGCTTTCTTT
CDR3 protein: CASTERVNTEAFF

V gene: TRBV2
J gene: TRBJ2-1
D gene: TRBD2
clone size: NA
CDR3 length: 15
CDR3 DNA: TGTGCCAGCAGTGCCAGACTAGCCGCCTACAATGAGCAGTTCTTC
CDR3 protein: CASSARLAAYNEQFF

V gene: TRBV6-6
J gene: TRBJ1-1
D gene: NA
clone size: NA
CDR3 length: 14
CDR3 DNA: TGTGCCAGCAGTTACTCTGTTCAAAACACTGAAGCTTTCTTT
CDR3 protein: CASSYSVQNTEAFF

V gene: TRBV21-1
J gene: TRBJ2-4
D gene: NA
clone size: NA
CDR3 length: 16
CDR3 DNA: TGTGCCAGCAGCGGGACTACCAGAGCCCTCAAAAACATTCAGTACTTC
CDR3 protein: CASSGTTRALKNIQYF

V gene: TRBV6-1
J gene: TRBJ2-7
D gene: NA
clone size: few
CDR3 length: 13
CDR3 DNA: TGTGCCAGCAGTGAGCGGGGACTCTACGAGCAGTACTTC
CDR3 protein: CASSERGLYEQYF

V gene: TRBV7-8
J gene: TRBJ1-5
D gene: NA
clone size: NA
CDR3 length: 17
CDR3 DNA: TGTGCCAGCAGCTTAAGGGCAGGCCCTTATAGCAATCAGCCCCAGCATTTT
CDR3 protein: CASSLRAGPYSNQPQHF

V gene: TRBV11-3
J gene: TRBJ2-4
D gene: TRBD1
clone size: NA
CDR3 length: 12
CDR3 DNA: TGTGCCAGCAGCTTAGGGGACAGCCGGAGATACTTC
CDR3 protein: CASSLGDSRRYF

V gene: TRBV7-9
J gene: TRBJ2-2
D gene: NA
clone size: NA
CDR3 length: 15
CDR3 DNA: TGTGCCAGCAGCAGCGCACTCGCGAACACCGGGGAGCTGTTTTTT
CDR3 protein: CASSSALANTGELFF

V gene: TRBV4-2
J gene: TRBJ1-1
D gene: NA
clone size: NA
CDR3 length: 16
CDR3 DNA: TGTGCCAGCAGCCAAGACCCAGAGACAGCAAACACTGAAGCTTTCTTT
CDR3 protein: CASSQDPETANTEAFF

V gene: TRBV7-9
J gene: TRBJ2-7
D gene: NA
clone size: NA
CDR3 length: 14
CDR3 DNA: TGTGCCAGCAGCTACAGGGCGCAGGTGGGCGAGCAGTACTTC
CDR3 protein: CASSYRAQVGEQYF

V gene: TRBV29-1
J gene: TRBJ2-2
D gene: TRBD2
clone size: NA
CDR3 length: 14
CDR3 DNA: TGCAGCGGTACTAGCGGGGGAGCCTTGGGGGAGCTGTTTTTT
CDR3 protein: CSGTSGGALGELFF

V gene: TRBV2
J gene: TRBJ2-1
D gene: TRBD1
clone size: NA
CDR3 length: 13
CDR3 DNA: TGTGCCAGCGGGACAGAGCTCTACAATGAGCAGTTCTTC
CDR3 protein: CASGTELYNEQFF

V gene: TRBV6-5
J gene: TRBJ2-1
D gene: NA
clone size: NA
CDR3 length: 15
CDR3 DNA: TGTGCCAGCACCGCAGCGCGGGGACTCTACAATGAGCAGTTCTTC
CDR3 protein: CASTAARGLYNEQFF

V gene: TRBV2
J gene: TRBJ1-4
D gene: NA
clone size: NA
CDR3 length: 15
CDR3 DNA: TGTGCCAGCAGGGCCCGGGCCGGGGGGAATGAAAAACTGTTTTTT
CDR3 protein: CASRARAGGNEKLFF

V gene: TRBV7-9
J gene: TRBJ1-2
D gene: TRBD1
clone size: NA
CDR3 length: 14
CDR3 DNA: TGTGCCAGCAGCGATCCTGACAGGGGCTATGGCTACACCTTC
CDR3 protein: CASSDPDRGYGYTF

V gene: TRBV4-3
J gene: TRBJ1-6
D gene: NA
clone size: NA
CDR3 length: 15
CDR3 DNA: TGCGCCAGCAGCCAAGATTGGGGGTGGAATTCACCCCTCCACTTT
CDR3 protein: CASSQDWGWNSPLHF

V gene: TRBV4-3
J gene: TRBJ1-1
D gene: NA
clone size: once
CDR3 length: 15
CDR3 DNA: TGCGCCAGCAGCCAAGATCCGGTAAGGGACACTGAAGCTTTCTTT
CDR3 protein: CASSQDPVRDTEAFF

V gene: TRBV7-1
J gene: TRBJ2-7
D gene: NA
clone size: NA
CDR3 length: 17
CDR3 DNA: TGTGCCAGCAGCTTAGGTATCGCAGGGTCTAATGTAGACGAGCAGTACTTC
CDR3 protein: CASSLGIAGSNVDEQYF

V gene: TRBV5-1
J gene: TRBJ2-7
D gene: NA
clone size: NA
CDR3 length: 12
CDR3 DNA: TGCGCCAGCAGCTTCAGGGGCTACGAGCAGTACTTC
CDR3 protein: CASSFRGYEQYF